The entry below describes one T cell receptor (beta chain). With random hexamers, reverse transcription was performed on about 0.5 to 1 ug of RNA. The CDR3 of TCR beta was amplified by immunoSEQ multiplex PCR across 54 Vbeta and 13 Jbeta. TCRdb independently ran MiXCR on the immunoSEQ multiplex PCR reads; one entry per CDR3 protein. The sample carries tens of thousands of distinct CDR3 sequences, 90% to 95% recorded once. The sample originates from a study of CD8 T cells in Susac syndrome. V lost 0 bases to trimming and J lost 5 bases, with 10 bases between them. Germline values: CDR1 DFQATT, CDR2 SNEGSKA (reference sequence). The CDR3 totals 13 residues.

The rearrangement joins TRBV20-1 to TRBJ1-1, with a tentative D call TRBD1 (6 bases). This clonotype originated in a human donor with multiple sclerosis. What was sequenced was CD8+ T cells from PBMCs. The CDR3 protein is CSARDPRGTEAFF. The CDR3 DNA is TGCAGTGCTAGAGATCCGAGGGGGACTGAAGCTTTCTTT.